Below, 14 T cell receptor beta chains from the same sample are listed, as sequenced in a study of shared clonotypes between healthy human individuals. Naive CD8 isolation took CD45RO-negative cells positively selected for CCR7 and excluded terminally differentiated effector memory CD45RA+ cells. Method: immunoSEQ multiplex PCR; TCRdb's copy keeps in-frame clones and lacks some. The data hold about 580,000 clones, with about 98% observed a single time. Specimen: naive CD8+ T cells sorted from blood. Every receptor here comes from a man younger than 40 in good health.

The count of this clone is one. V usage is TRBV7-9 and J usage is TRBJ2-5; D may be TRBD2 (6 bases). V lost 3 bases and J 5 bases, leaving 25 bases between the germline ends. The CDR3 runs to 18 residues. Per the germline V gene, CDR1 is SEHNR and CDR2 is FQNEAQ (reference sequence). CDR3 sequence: CASSFSSTGTGRGETQYF. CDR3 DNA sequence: TGTGCCAGCAGCTTTTCATCTACGGGGACCGGCCGGGGGGAGACCCAGTACTTC.

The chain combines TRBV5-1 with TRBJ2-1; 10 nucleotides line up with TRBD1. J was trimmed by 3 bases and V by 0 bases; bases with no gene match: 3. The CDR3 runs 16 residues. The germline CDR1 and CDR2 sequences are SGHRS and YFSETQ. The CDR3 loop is CASSLAGTGVYNEQFF. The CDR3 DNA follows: TGCGCCAGCAGCTTGGCCGGGACAGGGGTCTACAATGAGCAGTTCTTC.

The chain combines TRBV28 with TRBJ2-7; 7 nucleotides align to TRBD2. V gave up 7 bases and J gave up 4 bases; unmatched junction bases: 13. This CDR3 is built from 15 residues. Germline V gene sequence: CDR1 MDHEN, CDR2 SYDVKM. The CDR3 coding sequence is TGTGCCAGCATGGGTTCCGGGAGGCTAAAGTACGAGCAGTACTTC. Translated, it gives CASMGSGRLKYEQYF.

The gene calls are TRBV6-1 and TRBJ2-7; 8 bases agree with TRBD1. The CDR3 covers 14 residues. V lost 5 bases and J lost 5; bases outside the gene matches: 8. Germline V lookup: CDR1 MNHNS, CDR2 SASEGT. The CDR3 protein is CASSRRDRSNEQYF. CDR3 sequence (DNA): TGTGCCAGCAGTCGCCGGGACAGGTCCAACGAGCAGTACTTC.

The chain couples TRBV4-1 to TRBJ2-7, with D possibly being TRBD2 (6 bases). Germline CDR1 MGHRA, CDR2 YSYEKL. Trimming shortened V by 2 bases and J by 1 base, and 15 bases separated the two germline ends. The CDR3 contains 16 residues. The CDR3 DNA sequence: TGCGCCAGCAGCCAACCGACTAGTAAATGGTCCTACGAGCAGTACTTC. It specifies CASSQPTSKWSYEQYF.

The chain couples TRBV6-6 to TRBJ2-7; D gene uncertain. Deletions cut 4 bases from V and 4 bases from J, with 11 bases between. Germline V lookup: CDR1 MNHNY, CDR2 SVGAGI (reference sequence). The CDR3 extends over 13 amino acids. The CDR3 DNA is TGTGCCAGCAGTTTGTTTGGTGGTTACGAGCAGTACTTC. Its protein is CASSLFGGYEQYF.

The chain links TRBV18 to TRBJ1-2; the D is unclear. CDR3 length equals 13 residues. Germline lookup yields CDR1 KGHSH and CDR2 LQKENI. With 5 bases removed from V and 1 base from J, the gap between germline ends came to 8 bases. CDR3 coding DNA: TGTGCCAGCTCAGGTGGCCGTAACTATGGCTACACCTTC. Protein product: CASSGGRNYGYTF. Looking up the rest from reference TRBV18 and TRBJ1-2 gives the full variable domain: NAGVMQNPRHLVRRRGQEARLRCSPMKGHSHVYWYRQLPEEGLKFMVYLQKENIIDESGMPKERFSAEFPKEGPSILRIQQVVRGDSAAYFCASSGGRNYGYTFGSGTRLTVV.

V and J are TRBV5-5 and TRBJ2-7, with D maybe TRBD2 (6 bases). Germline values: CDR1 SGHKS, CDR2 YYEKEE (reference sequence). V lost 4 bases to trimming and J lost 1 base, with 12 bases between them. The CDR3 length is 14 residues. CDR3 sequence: CASSQEGLSYEQYF. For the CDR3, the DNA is TGTGCCAGCAGCCAAGAGGGACTTTCCTACGAGCAGTACTTC.

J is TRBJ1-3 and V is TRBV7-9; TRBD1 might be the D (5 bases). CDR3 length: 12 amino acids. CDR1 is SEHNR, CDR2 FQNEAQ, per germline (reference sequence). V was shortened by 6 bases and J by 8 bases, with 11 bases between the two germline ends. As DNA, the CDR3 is TGTGCCAGCAGTCGAGCGGGGGACACCATATATTTT. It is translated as CASSRAGDTIYF. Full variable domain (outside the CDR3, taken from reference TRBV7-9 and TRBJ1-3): DTGVSQNPRHKITKRGQNVTFRCDPISEHNRLYWYRQTLGQGPEFLTYFQNEAQLEKSRLLSDRFSAERPKGSFSTLEIQRTEQGDSAMYLCASSRAGDTIYFGEGSWLTVV.

In DNA, the CDR3 is TGTGCCAGCAGCTTGTTGCTAGCGAGCAATGAGCAGTTCTTC. Its translation: CASSLLLASNEQFF. The genes are TRBV7-9 and TRBJ2-1; D might be TRBD2 (6 bases). Germline-derived CDR1 and CDR2 are SEHNR and FQNEAQ (reference sequence). Trimming removed 3 bases from V and 6 bases from J, with 12 bases in between. The CDR3 spans 14 residues.

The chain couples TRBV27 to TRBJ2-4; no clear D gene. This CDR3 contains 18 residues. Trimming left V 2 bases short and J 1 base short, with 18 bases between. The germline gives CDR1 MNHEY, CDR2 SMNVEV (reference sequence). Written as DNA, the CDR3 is TGTGCCAGCAGTTTAGGTTCGGCTCTCGGGCGGGCCAAAAACATTCAGTACTTC. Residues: CASSLGSALGRAKNIQYF.

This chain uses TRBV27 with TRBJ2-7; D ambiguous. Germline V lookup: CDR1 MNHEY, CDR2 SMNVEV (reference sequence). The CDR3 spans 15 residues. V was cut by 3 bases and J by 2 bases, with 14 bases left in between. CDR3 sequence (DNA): TGTGCCAGCAGTTTCTCGGGTATAAGCCCCTACGAGCAGTACTTC. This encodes CASSFSGISPYEQYF.

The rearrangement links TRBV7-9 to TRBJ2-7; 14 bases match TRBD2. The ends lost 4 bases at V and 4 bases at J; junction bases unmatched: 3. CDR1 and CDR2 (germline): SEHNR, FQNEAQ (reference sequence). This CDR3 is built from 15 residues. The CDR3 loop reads CASSSTSGRVYEQYF. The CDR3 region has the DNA TGTGCCAGCAGCTCGACTAGCGGGAGGGTATACGAGCAGTACTTC.

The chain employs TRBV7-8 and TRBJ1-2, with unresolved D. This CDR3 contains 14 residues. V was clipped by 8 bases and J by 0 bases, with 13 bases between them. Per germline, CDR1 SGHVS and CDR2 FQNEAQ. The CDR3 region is CASGPRLTNYGYTF. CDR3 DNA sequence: TGTGCCAGCGGCCCCCGGCTCACTAACTATGGCTACACCTTC.